These 26 T cell receptor beta chains came from one sample sequenced in a study of T-cell reconstitution after alpha-beta-depleted transplantation in children. Preparation of the TCRbeta library used unique molecular identifiers. TCRdb reanalysed the PCR reads using MiXCR and keeps one entry per CDR3 protein. The sample lists some 350,000 distinct CDR3 sequences; around a tenth were seen once. Sequenced here: PBMCs from the stem cell graft donor, sampled from the stem cell graft. The receptors come from a human donor who donated a stem cell graft to a child with acute lymphoblastic leukemia.

This clonotype appeared a few times. The V call is TRBV28, the J call TRBJ2-7, with D tentatively TRBD1 (6 bases). V lost 8 bases and J 2 bases, leaving 19 bases between the germline ends. The germline gives CDR1 MDHEN, CDR2 SYDVKM. The CDR3 is 15 amino acids. CDR3 protein: CASGTPRGVPYEQYF. In DNA, the CDR3 is TGTGCCAGCGGGACACCTAGGGGAGTACCCTACGAGCAGTACTTC.

This clonotype appeared a few times. The V gene is TRBV11-1, the J gene TRBJ2-2, with D possibly being TRBD1 (6 bases). Trimming took off 4 bases at V and 7 bases at J, with 13 bases between the two ends. This CDR3 has 14 amino acids. The germline CDR1 and CDR2 sequences are SGHAT and FQDESV (reference sequence). CDR3 residues: CASSSTGVLGELFF. The CDR3 nucleotides are TGTGCCAGCAGCTCGACAGGTGTACTCGGGGAGCTGTTTTTT.

This clonotype was counted only a few times. The chain joins TRBV12-3 or TRBV12-4 to TRBJ1-5, with a tentative D call TRBD1 (6 bases). Trimming left V 5 bases short and J 5 bases short, with 10 bases between. The CDR3 consists of 13 residues. CDR3 in DNA: TGTGCCAGCAGTCCCGAGGGGGATCAGCCCCAGCATTTT. It specifies CASSPEGDQPQHF.

V and J are TRBV21-1 and TRBJ1-5; the tabulated D call, TRBD1, remains unverified against the DNA. TRBV21-1 is designated a pseudogene. This CDR3 comprises 16 residues. This CDR3 is CASSPPDCYSNQPQHF. The CDR3 DNA reads as TGTGCCAGCAGCCCCCCGGACTGTTATAGCAATCAGCCCCAGCATTTT.

The rearrangement joins TRBV4-2 to TRBJ2-1; 7 bases fit TRBD2. In germline, CDR1 is LGHNA, CDR2 YNFKEQ. The CDR3 length is 17 residues. V was clipped by 4 bases and J by 4 bases; unmatched bases: 13. This CDR3 is CASSPRGREIGYNEQFF. DNA of the CDR3: TGTGCCAGCAGCCCCCGAGGGCGGGAGATTGGTTACAATGAGCAGTTCTTC.

This clonotype occurred many times. CDR3 nucleotides: TGCGCCAGCAGCTTGAGGCTTCTAGCGGGAGGCTCGAGCTCCTACAATGAGCAGTTCTTC. This codes for CASSLRLLAGGSSSYNEQFF. The V and J genes are TRBV5-1 and TRBJ2-1; 11 bases are a match to TRBD2. Germline lookup yields CDR1 SGHRS and CDR2 YFSETQ. Trimming cost V 1 base and J 0 bases; bases outside gene matches: 12. CDR3 size: 20 residues.

V gene TRBV20-1 combines with J gene TRBJ2-1; unclear D gene. CDR3 length equals 13 residues. Trimming removed 0 bases at V and 5 bases at J, with 8 bases between. The germline V gene encodes CDR1 DFQATT and CDR2 SNEGSKA (reference sequence). CDR3 sequence: CSARDNRHNEQFF. The CDR3 region has the DNA TGCAGTGCTAGAGATAACAGACACAATGAGCAGTTCTTC.

In this sample, this clonotype turned up a few times. V is TRBV15 and J is TRBJ2-5; unclear D gene. This CDR3 contains 13 residues. CDR1 LNHNV and CDR2 YYDKDF come from the germline V gene (reference sequence). Trimming cost V 1 base and J 4 bases, with 7 bases left between them. In DNA form, the CDR3 reads TGTGCCACCAGCAGAGGGGTGAGAGAGACCCAGTACTTC. This sequence encodes CATSRGVRETQYF.

This clonotype turned up a few times. The J gene is TRBJ1-6, the V gene TRBV28; D gene uncertain. The V end lost 6 bases, the J end lost 9 bases, and 9 bases lay between the germline ends. The CDR3 sequence is 12 residues long. CDR1 is MDHEN and CDR2 is SYDVKM in the germline V gene. CDR3 loop: CASSRAGSPLHF. The CDR3 nucleotides read TGTGCCAGCAGCCGGGCGGGTTCACCCCTCCACTTT.

The chain couples TRBV7-2 to TRBJ2-1; TRBD2 agrees at 8 bases. In germline, CDR1 is SGHTA, CDR2 FQGNSA. The CDR3 has 15 residues. With V trimmed by 2 bases and J by 4 bases, 4 bases remained unmatched. The CDR3 sequence is CASSLTRGGYNEQFF. CDR3 sequence (DNA): TGTGCCAGCAGCTTAACTCGCGGGGGGTACAATGAGCAGTTCTTC.

The chain carries TRBV15 and TRBJ2-1; possibly TRBD2 for D (6 bases). Trimming removed 5 bases at V and 6 bases at J, with 17 bases between. The CDR3 sequence is 15 residues long. Germline-derived CDR1 and CDR2 are LNHNV and YYDKDF (reference sequence). CDR3 coding DNA: TGTGCCACCAGCTACCGGGACTCCATGTCCAATGAGCAGTTCTTC. Its translation: CATSYRDSMSNEQFF.

The genes are TRBV4-1 and TRBJ2-7; D possibly matches TRBD1 or TRBD2 (5 bases each). V was pared by 3 bases and J by 2 bases, with 8 bases between. The CDR3 is made up of 13 amino acids. CDR1 and CDR2 from the germline V gene are MGHRA and YSYEKL. The CDR3, as DNA: TGCGCCAGCAGCCAGGGACCAACCTACGAGCAGTACTTC. Its translation: CASSQGPTYEQYF.

The V and J genes are TRBV6-1 and TRBJ2-1; the D gene could be TRBD1 or TRBD2 (5 bases each). V was clipped by 6 bases and J by 7 bases, with 13 bases between them. This CDR3 has 13 residues. Germline V gene lookup returns CDR1 MNHNS and CDR2 SASEGT. CDR3 sequence (DNA): TGTGCCAGCAGAGGGACCCCCCCTAATGAGCAGTTCTTC. Its protein is CASRGTPPNEQFF.

The chain uses TRBV24-1 and TRBJ2-3; D not resolved. V lost 4 bases to trimming and J lost 2 bases, with 6 bases between them. The CDR3 is 13 amino acids. The V gene's germline CDR1 is KGHDR and CDR2 SFDVKD. This chain's CDR3 is CATSDQSTDTQYF. CDR3 nucleotide sequence: TGTGCCACCAGTGACCAATCCACAGATACGCAGTATTTT.

This clonotype was detected only a few times. The rearrangement links TRBV12-3 or TRBV12-4 to TRBJ2-5, with 8 positions matching TRBD1. The CDR3 has 15 residues. V shed 3 bases and J 2 bases; nucleotides not matched to a gene: 5. As DNA, the CDR3 is TGTGCCAGCAGTTTTCCCACAGGGGGGCAAGAGACCCAGTACTTC. Translation gives CASSFPTGGQETQYF.

The chain couples TRBV27 to TRBJ2-7; D assignment may be TRBD1 or TRBD2 (5 bases each). The CDR3 extends over 16 amino acids. Trimming pared 4 bases from V and 0 bases from J, leaving 16 bases between. Germline CDR1 and CDR2: MNHEY and SMNVEV (reference sequence). The CDR3 is CASSSTPGPRSYEQYF. The CDR3 region has the DNA TGTGCCAGCAGTTCCACGCCGGGACCCCGCTCCTACGAGCAGTACTTC.

The table lists this clonotype with a few counts. This chain links TRBV7-8 with TRBJ2-7; D unresolved. CDR3 length: 14 amino acids. V dropped 5 bases and J dropped 3 bases, with 14 bases sitting between them. Germline V gives CDR1 SGHVS, CDR2 FQNEAQ. CDR3 DNA: TGTGCCAGCAGCCCCAATTCGGTCCTCTACGAGCAGTACTTC. Protein product: CASSPNSVLYEQYF.

In this sample, this clonotype turned up a few times. This sequence joins TRBV15 and TRBJ1-2, with D hard to call. Trimming removed 3 bases from V and 7 bases from J, with 12 bases in between. This CDR3 is 13 amino acids long. Germline loops: CDR1 LNHNV, CDR2 YYDKDF (reference sequence). CDR3 sequence: CATSRGRLAGYTF. The CDR3 DNA reads as TGTGCCACCAGCAGGGGCAGGCTGGCTGGCTACACCTTC.

This clonotype was counted a few times. The chain carries TRBV29-1 and TRBJ2-1, with 7 nucleotides matching TRBD2. CDR3 length equals 13 residues. V lost 4 bases and J lost 8; bases outside the gene matches: 8. Per germline, CDR1 SQVTM and CDR2 ANQGSEA. Here the CDR3 reads CSVGTRALDEQFF. CDR3 DNA sequence: TGCAGCGTTGGGACTAGGGCTTTGGATGAGCAGTTCTTC.

This chain connects TRBV3-1 to TRBJ2-3; D gene uncertain. Deletions cut 4 bases from V and 2 bases from J, with 16 bases between. CDR3 length: 16 amino acids. Germline assignment: CDR1 LGHDT and CDR2 YNNKEL (reference sequence). This chain's CDR3 is CASSPLGQVNTDTQYF. The CDR3 coding sequence is TGTGCCAGCAGCCCCCTAGGGCAGGTAAACACAGATACGCAGTATTTT.

This clonotype was counted only a few times. The genes are TRBV2 and TRBJ2-2; 13 bases line up with TRBD2. CDR1 and CDR2 (germline): SNHLY, FYNNEI. This CDR3 comprises 16 residues. After removal of 7 bases from V and 3 bases from J, the junction contained 5 bases not matched to a gene. The CDR3 region is CASTGLAGAYTGELFF. The CDR3 DNA sequence: TGTGCCAGCACCGGACTAGCGGGAGCTTACACCGGGGAGCTGTTTTTT.

This clonotype appeared a few times. The chain joins TRBV6-6 to TRBJ2-5; no definite D call. The CDR3 is made up of 13 amino acids. CDR1 is MNHNY, CDR2 SVGAGI, per germline (reference sequence). The V gene lost 7 bases and the J gene lost 1 base, with 10 bases spanning the gap. The CDR3 is CASTLGSQETQYF. CDR3 in DNA: TGTGCCAGCACCTTGGGTAGCCAAGAGACCCAGTACTTC.

This clonotype was observed a handful of times. The chain has TRBV24-1 and TRBJ2-5, with 7 bases aligning to TRBD1. The CDR3 sequence is 18 residues long. J lost 5 bases, V lost 4 bases, and 18 bases had no gene match. The germline CDR1 and CDR2 sequences are KGHDR and SFDVKD. CDR3: CATSDLPGKGGVGETQYF. DNA for the CDR3: TGTGCCACCAGTGACCTCCCCGGGAAAGGGGGCGTCGGGGAGACCCAGTACTTC.

The chain uses TRBV29-1 and TRBJ2-3; possibly TRBD2 for D (5 bases). This CDR3 has 12 amino acids. Germline V lookup: CDR1 SQVTM, CDR2 ANQGSEA. V lost 4 bases, J lost 0 bases, and 5 bases lay in between. CDR3 in DNA: TGCAGCGTTGGAGGGAGCACAGATACGCAGTATTTT. This encodes CSVGGSTDTQYF.

This clonotype appeared many times. The chain uses TRBV4-3 and TRBJ2-2, with TRBD1 as a possible D gene (6 bases). Trimming removed 4 bases from V and 9 bases from J, with 12 bases in between. This CDR3 is built from 13 residues. Germline-derived CDR1 and CDR2 are LGHNA and YSLEER. The CDR3 coding sequence is TGCGCCAGCAGCCTAATCAGGGGAAGGGAGCTGTTTTTT. Its protein is CASSLIRGRELFF.

The table lists this clonotype with a few counts. The genes are TRBV6-1 and TRBJ1-2; TRBD1 aligns across 9 bases. The V and J ends lost 6 bases and 4 bases, in that order; junction bases with no gene match: 6. Per the germline V gene, CDR1 is MNHNS and CDR2 is SASEGT. The length of the CDR3 is 14 residues. CDR3 DNA sequence: TGTGCCAGCAGAGAACAGGGGGCGAGCTATGGCTACACCTTC. Translated: CASREQGASYGYTF.